Following are 17 T cell receptor beta chains from one sample sequenced in a study of control samples from healthy donors and cancer patients. Sequencing was performed with immunoSEQ multiplex PCR; in TCRdb, only in-frame clones are kept and a portion is missing. This table holds roughly 100,000 clones, about 90% found once. The sample consisted of blood. The receptors come from a woman aged 18-35 years in good health.

The chain recombines TRBV28 with TRBJ1-2, with 9 bases identical to TRBD1. V gave up 6 bases and J gave up 8 bases; unmatched junction bases: 7. There are 13 residues in the CDR3. CDR1 MDHEN and CDR2 SYDVKM come from the germline V gene. The CDR3 sequence is CASSPGTGNGYTF. The DNA for the CDR3 is TGTGCCAGCAGCCCTGGGACAGGGAACGGCTACACCTTC.

The genes are TRBV5-4 and TRBJ1-6; 8 nucleotides agree with TRBD1. In germline, CDR1 is SGHNT, CDR2 YYREEE (reference sequence). Trimming took 3 bases from V and 6 from J; bases not matched to a gene: 8. The CDR3 runs 16 residues. The CDR3 is CASSSSPDRVNSPLHF. In nucleotides, the CDR3 is TGTGCCAGCAGCTCCTCCCCGGACAGGGTTAATTCACCCCTCCACTTT.

The chain carries TRBV7-2 and TRBJ1-2; D gene uncertain. Trimming shortened V by 3 bases and J by 5 bases, and 16 bases separated the two germline ends. CDR3 length: 15 residues. Germline V gene data show CDR1 as SGHTA and CDR2 as FQGNSA. CDR3 in amino acids: CASSFLWTASYGYTF. DNA for the CDR3: TGTGCCAGCAGCTTCCTTTGGACGGCGAGTTATGGCTACACCTTC.

A single count supports this clone. The V call is TRBV28, the J call TRBJ1-2; TRBD1 matches at 11 bases. The CDR3 spans 16 residues. Germline-derived CDR1 and CDR2 are MDHEN and SYDVKM. Trimming removed 6 bases from V and 5 bases from J; junction bases left unmatched: 11. The CDR3 spells CASRRTGGLRRYGYTF. The CDR3, as DNA: TGTGCCAGCAGACGGACAGGGGGCCTAAGAAGATATGGCTACACCTTC.

The chain has TRBV10-3 and TRBJ1-1; no clear D gene. Trimming took off 3 bases at V and 0 bases at J, with 2 bases between the two ends. Germline CDR1 ENHRY, CDR2 SYGVKD. This CDR3 contains 12 residues. The CDR3 bases are TGTGCCATCAGTGACGTGAACACTGAAGCTTTCTTT. Translated, it gives CAISDVNTEAFF.

In this sample, this clone turned up once. This chain joins TRBV29-1 and TRBJ1-4; TRBD1 aligns across 8 bases. V lost 6 bases, J lost 12 bases, and 6 bases stayed unmatched. CDR1 is SQVTM, CDR2 ANQGSEA, per germline. This CDR3 has 11 residues. For the CDR3, the DNA is TGCAGCGTCCTGACAGGGGTGGAACTGTTTTTT. It codes for CSVLTGVELFF.

The rearrangement links TRBV11-2 to TRBJ1-1; D is undetermined. Germline CDR1 is SGHAT and CDR2 is FQNNGV. Trimming shortened V by 1 base and J by 2 bases, and 14 bases separated the two germline ends. This CDR3 spans 16 amino acids. CDR3 sequence reads: CASSLGVTGINTEAFF. The CDR3 DNA sequence: TGTGCCAGCAGCTTAGGCGTGACGGGGATCAACACTGAAGCTTTCTTT.

This rearrangement joins TRBV2 to TRBJ1-2; D gene ambiguous. The V gene's germline CDR1 is SNHLY and CDR2 FYNNEI. The CDR3 runs to 12 residues. V lost 5 bases and J lost 4, with 8 bases in between. In DNA, the CDR3 is TGTGCCAGCAGTCGGGATGCCTATGGCTACACCTTC. Translating it yields CASSRDAYGYTF.

This clone appeared a few times. This chain uses TRBV21-1 with TRBJ1-5; the table assigns TRBD1, which was not confirmed against the DNA. TRBV21-1 counts as a pseudogene. The CDR3 covers 17 residues. CDR3 in amino acids: CASSNGTGRKSNQPQHF. The CDR3 coding sequence is TGTGCCAGCAGCAACGGGACAGGGAGGAAAAGCAATCAGCCCCAGCATTTT.

The chain has TRBV6-2 or TRBV6-3 and TRBJ1-1; 9 bases line up with TRBD1. The germline CDR1 and CDR2 sequences are MNHEY and SVGEGT. The V segment lost 0 bases and the J segment 10 bases; nucleotides outside the gene matches: 3. The CDR3 consists of 13 residues. The CDR3 DNA follows: TGTGCCAGCAGTTACTCTGACAGGGGGTCAGCTTTCTTT. As protein: CASSYSDRGSAFF.

The chain uses TRBV28 and TRBJ1-1; D perhaps matches TRBD1 (6 bases). V lost 7 bases and J lost 0, with 15 bases in between. Germline V CDR1 and CDR2: MDHEN, SYDVKM. The CDR3 is made up of 15 amino acids. The CDR3 spells CASKAKGHMNTEAFF. DNA of the CDR3: TGTGCCAGCAAGGCAAAGGGACATATGAACACTGAAGCTTTCTTT.

The chain recombines TRBV5-4 with TRBJ2-4; 7 bases line up with TRBD2. The CDR3 is made up of 13 amino acids. Germline V gene data show CDR1 as SGHNT and CDR2 as YYREEE (reference sequence). The J segment lost 5 bases and the V segment lost 4 bases, leaving 3 bases of the junction unmatched. In DNA form, the CDR3 reads TGTGCCAGCAGCCTAGGACTAGAAAACATTCAGTACTTC. It translates to CASSLGLENIQYF. The full variable domain, with the rest looked up from reference TRBV5-4 and TRBJ2-4, is ETGVTQSPTHLIKTRGQQVTLRCSSQSGHNTVSWYQQALGQGPQFIFQYYREEENGRGNFPPRFSGLQFPNYSSELNVNALELDDSALYLCASSLGLENIQYFGAGTRLSVL.

For the CDR3, the DNA is TGTGCCAGCAGCTTAAACTCAGGGGGACCTGGAAACACCATATATTTT. Its translation is CASSLNSGGPGNTIYF. The chain is built from TRBV11-2 and TRBJ1-3; 7 positions agree with TRBD1. The germline gives CDR1 SGHAT, CDR2 FQNNGV. The CDR3 totals 16 residues. The V and J ends lost 2 bases and 2 bases, in that order; junction bases with no gene match: 6. Combining the CDR3 with reference TRBV11-2 and TRBJ1-3 gives the whole variable domain EAGVAQSPRYKIIEKRQSVAFWCNPISGHATLYWYQQILGQGPKLLIQFQNNGVVDDSQLPKDRFSAERLKGVDSTLKIQPAKLEDSAVYLCASSLNSGGPGNTIYFGEGSWLTVV.

This chain uses TRBV28 with TRBJ1-2; D might be TRBD1 (6 bases). Between the trimmed V and J ends, which lost 3 bases and 2 bases, there was a span of 10 bases. Germline V gene sequence: CDR1 MDHEN, CDR2 SYDVKM. The CDR3 is 14 amino acids. This chain's CDR3 is CASSFLTGNYGYTF. The CDR3 DNA reads TGTGCCAGCAGTTTCTTAACAGGGAACTATGGCTACACCTTC.

This chain links TRBV5-5 with TRBJ2-7, with unresolved D. Germline CDR1 SGHKS, CDR2 YYEKEE (reference sequence). The CDR3 loop spans 13 amino acids. Trimming stripped 5 bases from V and 2 bases from J, with 11 bases between. The CDR3 protein is CASRYRATYEQYF. CDR3 nucleotides: TGTGCCAGCAGATACCGGGCCACCTACGAGCAGTACTTC.

The chain couples TRBV7-9 to TRBJ1-2, with D possibly matching TRBD1 (5 bases). Trimming removed 2 bases at V and 8 bases at J, with 6 bases between. The CDR3 extends over 11 amino acids. Germline values: CDR1 SEHNR, CDR2 FQNEAQ (reference sequence). CDR3 in amino acids: CASSLTGGYTF. CDR3 DNA sequence: TGTGCCAGCAGCTTAACAGGAGGCTACACCTTC.

The gene calls are TRBV11-2 and TRBJ1-1, with D maybe TRBD1 (6 bases). The germline V gene has CDR1 SGHAT and CDR2 FQNNGV. V gave up 3 bases and J gave up 6 bases, with 14 bases separating them. The CDR3 runs 14 residues. In DNA form, the CDR3 reads TGTGCCAGCAGCTTGGCAGGCAGGGGAGCTGAAGCTTTCTTT. Translated: CASSLAGRGAEAFF.